One sample yielded the 27 T cell receptor beta chains listed below, sequenced in a study of cytomegalovirus exposure and HLA in healthy donors. Sequenced by immunoSEQ multiplex PCR; TCRdb stores in-frame clones only, minus some. This sample has 150,000 to 200,000 clones, with 75% to 90% found just once. Sequenced sample: PBMCs. The source of these receptors is a man between 18 and 35 years old in good health and CMV-seropositive.

The chain is built from TRBV5-4 and TRBJ1-4; TRBD1 matches 11 bases. Germline V gene data show CDR1 as SGHNT and CDR2 as YYREEE (reference sequence). J lost 3 bases, V lost 4 bases, and 5 bases had no gene match. The CDR3 contains 16 residues. CDR3 amino acids: CASSLGQGAANEKLFF. The CDR3 DNA is TGTGCCAGCAGCCTAGGACAGGGGGCAGCTAATGAAAAACTGTTTTTT.

The rearrangement uses TRBV6-5 and TRBJ2-1, with TRBD2 matching 13 bases. The CDR3 length is 15 residues. The junction had 5 bases not matched to a gene; V was cut back by 5 bases and J by 7 bases. Germline lookup yields CDR1 MNHEY and CDR2 SVGAGI. The CDR3 here is CASSPGLAGLNEQFF. The CDR3 nucleotides are TGTGCCAGCAGTCCGGGACTAGCGGGATTGAATGAGCAGTTCTTC.

This chain uses TRBV5-1 with TRBJ2-6; 7 positions match TRBD1. The CDR3 sequence is 16 residues long. Germline loops: CDR1 SGHRS, CDR2 YFSETQ. After removal of 3 bases from V and 10 bases from J, the junction contained 13 bases not matched to a gene. The CDR3 DNA sequence: TGCGCCAGCAGCTCCCTACCGGGACAGAGGGTTAACGTCCTGACTTTC. Translation: CASSSLPGQRVNVLTF.

This clone was recorded once. The chain recombines TRBV11-2 with TRBJ2-1; possible D gene TRBD1, 6 bases. Trimming stripped 3 bases from V and 7 bases from J, with 10 bases between. This CDR3 region has 13 residues. The germline V gene has CDR1 SGHAT and CDR2 FQNNGV. Written as DNA, the CDR3 is TGTGCCAGCAGCTTGCCCAGGGGAAATGAGCAGTTCTTC. It yields the protein CASSLPRGNEQFF.

The chain is built from TRBV28 and TRBJ1-2; the D gene is possibly TRBD1 (5 bases). The germline V and J ends were trimmed by 8 bases and 4 bases, with 14 bases remaining between them. Per the germline V gene, CDR1 is MDHEN and CDR2 is SYDVKM. The CDR3 has 13 amino acids. The CDR3 nucleotides are TGTGCCAGCTCGGGGGGGGTAGCCTATGGCTACACCTTC. This codes for CASSGGVAYGYTF.

V usage is TRBV5-1 and J usage is TRBJ2-5; D possibly corresponds to TRBD1 (6 bases). CDR3 size: 15 residues. V was pared by 3 bases and J by 4 bases, with 16 bases between. CDR1 and CDR2 from the germline V gene are SGHRS and YFSETQ. The CDR3 loop is CASSSKGSGAETQYF. In nucleotides, the CDR3 is TGCGCCAGCAGCTCGAAGGGATCAGGGGCAGAGACCCAGTACTTC.

The chain links TRBV4-1 to TRBJ2-5; D remains unclear. The CDR3 runs to 14 residues. The germline gives CDR1 MGHRA, CDR2 YSYEKL. Between the trimmed V and J ends, which lost 0 bases and 5 bases, there was a span of 10 bases. The CDR3 here is CASSQERHGETQYF. In nucleotides, the CDR3 is TGCGCCAGCAGCCAAGAGAGACATGGGGAGACCCAGTACTTC.

The chain couples TRBV19 to TRBJ2-2; TRBD2 is a possible D gene (6 bases). The V gene lost 3 bases and the J gene lost 3 bases, with 14 bases spanning the gap. Germline CDR1 and CDR2: LNHDA and SQIVND (reference sequence). The CDR3 runs 16 residues. In nucleotides, the CDR3 is TGTGCCAGTAGTATTTTAACTAGCTGGGACACCGGGGAGCTGTTTTTT. Protein product: CASSILTSWDTGELFF. Drawing the rest from reference TRBV19 and TRBJ2-2, the complete variable domain is DGGITQSPKYLFRKEGQNVTLSCEQNLNHDAMYWYRQDPGQGLRLIYYSQIVNDFQKGDIAEGYSVSREKKESFPLTVTSAQKNPTAFYLCASSILTSWDTGELFFGEGSRLTVL.

This clone was recorded only once. This rearrangement joins TRBV11-2 to TRBJ1-2, with D possibly being TRBD1 (6 bases). The CDR3 runs to 15 residues. V was cut by 5 bases and J by 6 bases, with 19 bases left in between. The germline V gene has CDR1 SGHAT and CDR2 FQNNGV. CDR3 loop: CASSQNRNRDDGYTF. The CDR3 region has the DNA TGTGCCAGCAGCCAAAACCGAAACAGGGACGATGGCTACACCTTC.

The rearrangement uses TRBV7-8 and TRBJ1-5, with D possibly matching TRBD1 (6 bases). This CDR3 contains 14 residues. Germline V gene sequence: CDR1 SGHVS, CDR2 FQNEAQ. V was cut by 2 bases and J by 5 bases, with 10 bases left in between. CDR3 sequence reads: CASSLSNRDQPQHF. DNA for the CDR3: TGTGCCAGCAGCTTATCTAACAGGGATCAGCCCCAGCATTTT.

The J gene is TRBJ2-2, the V gene TRBV5-1; TRBD1 matches 8 bases. CDR3 length: 15 amino acids. Germline V gene lookup returns CDR1 SGHRS and CDR2 YFSETQ. J lost 2 bases, V lost 1 base, and 1 base had no gene match. CDR3 bases: TGCGCCAGCAGCTTGTCAGGGGGCAACACCGGGGAGCTGTTTTTT. Protein product: CASSLSGGNTGELFF.

The V and J genes are TRBV7-2 and TRBJ2-3; D unclear. V was shortened by 2 bases and J by 1 base, with 7 bases between the two germline ends. The CDR3 runs 14 residues. Germline CDR1 reads SGHTA; CDR2 reads FQGNSA. CDR3 region: CASSLQSGTDTQYF. In nucleotides, the CDR3 is TGTGCCAGCAGCTTACAGAGCGGCACAGATACGCAGTATTTT.

V gene TRBV5-1 combines with J gene TRBJ2-1, with D possibly being TRBD2 (5 bases). CDR1 is SGHRS and CDR2 is YFSETQ in the germline V gene. There are 14 residues in the CDR3. Deletions cut 0 bases from V and 6 bases from J, with 10 bases between. This chain's CDR3 is CASSLGEAGNEQFF. The CDR3 DNA reads TGCGCCAGCAGCTTGGGCGAGGCGGGCAATGAGCAGTTCTTC. The full variable domain, with the rest looked up from reference TRBV5-1 and TRBJ2-1, is KAGVTQTPRYLIKTRGQQVTLSCSPISGHRSVSWYQQTPGQGLQFLFEYFSETQRNKGNFPGRFSGRQFSNSRSEMNVSTLELGDSALYLCASSLGEAGNEQFFGPGTRLTVL.

The chain is built from TRBV7-8 and TRBJ2-7; a possible D gene is TRBD2 (5 bases). V was pared by 1 base and J by 3 bases, with 13 bases between. The CDR3 has 15 amino acids. CDR1 is SGHVS, CDR2 FQNEAQ, per germline. The CDR3 sequence is CASSLVRTADYEQYF. In nucleotides, the CDR3 is TGTGCCAGCAGCTTAGTGAGAACAGCGGACTACGAGCAGTACTTC. Together with reference TRBV7-8 and TRBJ2-7, the CDR3 gives the full variable domain: GAGVSQSPRYKVAKRGQDVALRCDPISGHVSLFWYQQALGQGPEFLTYFQNEAQLDKSGLPSDRFFAERPEGSVSTLKIQRTQQEDSAVYLCASSLVRTADYEQYFGPGTRLTVT.

The chain is built from TRBV5-6 and TRBJ2-1; TRBD2 matches 10 bases. With 4 bases clipped from V and 7 bases from J, the junction kept 11 bases outside the gene matches. The CDR3 consists of 16 residues. Germline V gene data show CDR1 as SGHDT and CDR2 as YYEEEE. CDR3 protein: CASSPGLAGVSNEQFF. Written as DNA, the CDR3 is TGTGCCAGCAGCCCAGGGCTAGCGGGAGTGAGTAATGAGCAGTTCTTC.

The gene calls are TRBV6-1 and TRBJ2-1; perhaps TRBD1 as D (6 bases). Trimming pared 6 bases from V and 0 bases from J, leaving 12 bases between. The CDR3 runs 15 residues. The germline V gene encodes CDR1 MNHNS and CDR2 SASEGT. CDR3 bases: TGTGCCAGCAGACCCACAGGGTTCTCCTACAATGAGCAGTTCTTC. Protein product: CASRPTGFSYNEQFF.

The rearrangement links TRBV27 to TRBJ1-2; TRBD1 aligns across 10 bases. V was pared by 8 bases and J by 9 bases, with 9 bases of the junction left unmatched. Germline V gene lookup returns CDR1 MNHEY and CDR2 SMNVEV (reference sequence). The CDR3 is 13 amino acids. DNA of the CDR3: TGTGCCAGCTCTTACGGACAGGGGGGAAGCTACACCTTC. This codes for CASSYGQGGSYTF.

The genes are TRBV11-3 and TRBJ2-7, with a tentative D call TRBD1 (6 bases). Germline lookup yields CDR1 SGHNT and CDR2 YENEEA. The CDR3 is 13 amino acids. V lost 5 bases, J lost 2 bases, and 10 bases lay in between. This CDR3 reads CASSLQGTYEQYF. The CDR3 DNA reads TGTGCCAGCAGCCTACAGGGAACCTACGAGCAGTACTTC. The full variable domain, in which reference TRBV11-3 and TRBJ2-7 provide the parts outside the CDR3, is EAGVVQSPRYKIIEKKQPVAFWCNPISGHNTLYWYLQNLGQGPELLIRYENEEAVDDSQLPKDRFSAERLKGVDSTLKIQPAELGDSAVYLCASSLQGTYEQYFGPGTRLTVT.

The rearrangement joins TRBV11-2 to TRBJ2-3, with D uncertain. Trimming stripped 1 base from V and 2 bases from J, with 7 bases between. Germline CDR1 and CDR2: SGHAT and FQNNGV. The CDR3 is made up of 14 amino acids. The CDR3 coding sequence is TGTGCCAGCAGCTTAGTACTCTCCACAGATACGCAGTATTTT. Its translation: CASSLVLSTDTQYF.

V is TRBV2 and J is TRBJ1-2; 8 bases match TRBD1. The germline gives CDR1 SNHLY, CDR2 FYNNEI. With V trimmed by 3 bases and J by 5 bases, 8 bases remained unmatched. CDR3 length equals 15 residues. CDR3 nucleotides: TGTGCCAGCAGTGACGGACAGGGATTAGGGTATGGCTACACCTTC. Amino acids: CASSDGQGLGYGYTF.

The chain uses TRBV9 and TRBJ1-1, with a tentative D call TRBD1 (6 bases). The CDR3 has 14 amino acids. In germline, CDR1 is SGDLS, CDR2 YYNGEE. Trimming left V 4 bases short and J 1 base short, with 11 bases between. The CDR3 here is CASSPDRWNTEAFF. Written as DNA, the CDR3 is TGTGCCAGCAGCCCGGACAGATGGAACACTGAAGCTTTCTTT.

Of note for this clone: This could be a read error, since a much larger clone is one nucleotide away. The chain uses TRBV11-2 and TRBJ2-7; TRBD1 is a possible D gene (6 bases). The V gene lost 6 bases and the J gene lost 4 bases, with 7 bases spanning the gap. The V gene's germline CDR1 is SGHAT and CDR2 FQNNGV. The CDR3 totals 11 residues. The CDR3 coding sequence is TGTGCCAGCAGTAGGGGGTACGAGCAGTACTTC. It yields the protein CASSRGYEQYF.

The rearrangement links TRBV4-1 to TRBJ2-1; 10 bases line up with TRBD2. CDR1 and CDR2 from the germline V gene are MGHRA and YSYEKL. The CDR3 is 17 amino acids. After removal of 3 bases from V and 9 bases from J, the junction contained 14 bases not matched to a gene. The CDR3 loop is CASSQRGHSGGASEQFF. CDR3 DNA sequence: TGCGCCAGCAGCCAGAGGGGGCACAGCGGGGGGGCGAGTGAGCAGTTCTTC.

This chain links TRBV7-9 with TRBJ2-7, with a possible D match to TRBD2 (6 bases). The length of the CDR3 is 14 residues. CDR1 is SEHNR and CDR2 is FQNEAQ in the germline V gene (reference sequence). The germline V and J ends were trimmed by 5 bases and 3 bases, with 14 bases remaining between them. In nucleotides, the CDR3 is TGTGCCAGCAGCCCAACGGGAGCCAACTACGAGCAGTACTTC. It encodes CASSPTGANYEQYF. Using reference TRBV7-9 and TRBJ2-7 for the parts outside the CDR3, the full variable domain is DTGVSQNPRHKITKRGQNVTFRCDPISEHNRLYWYRQTLGQGPEFLTYFQNEAQLEKSRLLSDRFSAERPKGSFSTLEIQRTEQGDSAMYLCASSPTGANYEQYFGPGTRLTVT.

The chain combines TRBV28 with TRBJ2-2; the D gene is possibly TRBD2 (7 bases). The CDR3 covers 15 residues. Germline V gene data show CDR1 as MDHEN and CDR2 as SYDVKM. V dropped 6 bases and J dropped 3 bases, with 14 bases sitting between them. CDR3 region: CASSLGGGYTGELFF. The CDR3 DNA sequence: TGTGCCAGCAGCCTAGGCGGGGGCTACACCGGGGAGCTGTTTTTT.

The gene calls are TRBV28 and TRBJ2-2; TRBD2 aligns across 11 bases. From germline, CDR1 is MDHEN and CDR2 SYDVKM. The ends lost 4 bases at V and 5 bases at J; junction bases unmatched: 0. This CDR3 contains 14 residues. The CDR3 DNA reads as TGTGCCAGCAGTTCTAGCGGGGGGACCGGGGAGCTGTTTTTT. Amino acids: CASSSSGGTGELFF.

This clone has a handful of counts. The gene calls are TRBV6-5 and TRBJ1-1; D perhaps matches TRBD1 (5 bases). This CDR3 spans 15 amino acids. Trimming took off 5 bases at V and 2 bases at J, with 15 bases between the two ends. Germline values: CDR1 MNHEY, CDR2 SVGAGI. The CDR3 is CASSPGAGRNTEAFF. DNA of the CDR3: TGTGCCAGCAGTCCCGGGGCGGGGCGAAACACTGAAGCTTTCTTT.